Given below is one T cell receptor (beta chain) in context. Germline V gives CDR1 SGHVS, CDR2 FQNEAQ. Trimming left V 5 bases short and J 1 base short, with 18 bases between. The CDR3 consists of 16 residues. The sample comes from a study of OX40 agonist ivuxolimab in advanced cancers. TCRdb's copy holds only in-frame clones and misses some; the assay was immunoSEQ multiplex PCR. The sample carries around 97,000 clones, about 84% recorded once. The rearrangement uses TRBV7-8 and TRBJ2-7; TRBD1 might be the D (5 bases). The sequence was obtained from an adult with an advanced solid tumor such as melanoma, head and neck, liver or kidney cancer. The sample in question was CD4+ or CD8+ T cells sorted from blood, obtained in a trial of the OX40 agonist ivuxolimab. CDR3 in DNA: TGTGCCAGCAGCCTACGCGCAACCACAGGATCCTACGAGCAGTACTTC. This encodes CASSLRATTGSYEQYF.